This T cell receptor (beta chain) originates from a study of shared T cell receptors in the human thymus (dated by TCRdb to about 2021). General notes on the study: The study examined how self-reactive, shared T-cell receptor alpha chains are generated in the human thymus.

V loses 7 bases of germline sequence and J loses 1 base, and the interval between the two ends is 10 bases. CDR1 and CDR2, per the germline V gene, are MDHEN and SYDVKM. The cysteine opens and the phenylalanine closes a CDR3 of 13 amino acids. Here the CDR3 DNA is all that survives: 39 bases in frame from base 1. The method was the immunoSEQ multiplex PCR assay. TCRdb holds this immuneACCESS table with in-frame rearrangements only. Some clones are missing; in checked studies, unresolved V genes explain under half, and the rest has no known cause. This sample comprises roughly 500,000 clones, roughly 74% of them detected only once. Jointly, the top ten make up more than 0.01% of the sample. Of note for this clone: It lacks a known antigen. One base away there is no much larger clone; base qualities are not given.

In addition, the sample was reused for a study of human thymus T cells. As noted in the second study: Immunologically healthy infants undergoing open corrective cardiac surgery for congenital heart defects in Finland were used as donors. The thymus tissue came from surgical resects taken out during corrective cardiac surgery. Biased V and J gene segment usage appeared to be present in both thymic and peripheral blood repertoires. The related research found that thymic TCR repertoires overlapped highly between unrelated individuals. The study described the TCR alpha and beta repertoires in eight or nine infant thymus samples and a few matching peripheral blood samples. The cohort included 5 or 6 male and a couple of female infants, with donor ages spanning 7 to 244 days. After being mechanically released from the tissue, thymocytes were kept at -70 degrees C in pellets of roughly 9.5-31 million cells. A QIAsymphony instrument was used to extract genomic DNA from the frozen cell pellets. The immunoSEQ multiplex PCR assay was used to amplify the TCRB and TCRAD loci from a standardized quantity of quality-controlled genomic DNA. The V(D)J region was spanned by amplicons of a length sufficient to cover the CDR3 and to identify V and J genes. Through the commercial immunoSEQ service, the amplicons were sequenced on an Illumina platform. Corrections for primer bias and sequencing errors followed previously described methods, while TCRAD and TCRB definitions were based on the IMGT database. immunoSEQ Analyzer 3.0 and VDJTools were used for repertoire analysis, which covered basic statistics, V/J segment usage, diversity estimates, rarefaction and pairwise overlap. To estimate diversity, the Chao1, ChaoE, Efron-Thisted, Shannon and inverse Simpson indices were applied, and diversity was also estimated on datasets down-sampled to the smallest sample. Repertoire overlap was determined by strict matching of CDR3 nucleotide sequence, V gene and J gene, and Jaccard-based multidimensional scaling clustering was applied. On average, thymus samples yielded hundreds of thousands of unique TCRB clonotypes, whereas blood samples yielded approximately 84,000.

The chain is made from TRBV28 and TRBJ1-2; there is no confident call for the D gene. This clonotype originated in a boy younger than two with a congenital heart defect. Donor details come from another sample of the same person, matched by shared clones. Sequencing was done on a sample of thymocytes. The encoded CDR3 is CASTAARNYGYTF. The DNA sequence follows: TGTGCCAGCACGGCGGCTCGTAACTATGGCTACACCTTC.